What follows are 24 T cell receptor beta chains derived from one specimen sequenced in a study of shared clonotypes between healthy human individuals (dated by TCRdb to 2019 to 2021). CD8 naive samples were CD45RO-negative cells positively selected for CCR7, giving a CD45RA+CCR7+ population that excluded TemRA cells. Receptor amplification or capture employed the immunoSEQ multiplex PCR assay. The immuneACCESS repertoire file appears here via TCRdb, limited to in-frame rearrangements. These files lack a portion of the clones; in checked studies, under half of the deficit traces to unresolved V genes, and the cause of the others is not known. This sample has about 680,000 clones in its table, and about 92% of those were observed once. About 24% of the sample comes from the top ten. Material for sequencing was naive CD8+ T cells sorted from blood. Taken with the paper, the label for cell subset or site translates to: CD45RA+CCR7+. The receptors derive from a man aged 30 to 45 in good health.

This clone came up once. This chain uses TRBV28 with TRBJ2-2; tentatively, D is TRBD1 (5 bases). Germline V gene sequence: CDR1 MDHEN, CDR2 SYDVKM. V was trimmed by 2 bases and J by 4 bases, leaving 14 bases between them. The CDR3 sequence is 16 residues long. The DNA for the CDR3 is TGTGCCAGCAGTTTACCCTCCCGACAGTCCACCGGGGAGCTGTTTTTT. It is translated as CASSLPSRQSTGELFF.

V is TRBV13 and J is TRBJ2-3; 7 nucleotides line up with TRBD1. Per the germline V gene, CDR1 is PRHDT and CDR2 is FYEKMQ (reference sequence). The CDR3 contains 17 residues. Trimming removed 4 bases from V and 2 bases from J; junction bases left unmatched: 12. CDR3 nucleotide sequence: TGTGCCAGCAGCTCAGAGACAGGGATTTCCCACACAGATACGCAGTATTTT. Amino acids: CASSSETGISHTDTQYF.

This chain joins TRBV28 and TRBJ2-7; no definite D call. V was trimmed by 8 bases and J by 5 bases, leaving 10 bases between them. The CDR3 has 11 amino acids. CDR1 and CDR2 from the germline V gene are MDHEN and SYDVKM. CDR3: CASGSDHEQYF. Here the CDR3 DNA reads TGTGCCAGCGGGTCTGATCACGAGCAGTACTTC.

In regard to this clone: In the same sample, other DNA sequences code for this CDR3. The genes are TRBV5-6 and TRBJ2-1; D not resolved. Trimming cost V 0 bases and J 1 base, with 5 bases left between them. The CDR3 runs 14 residues. Germline V gives CDR1 SGHDT, CDR2 YYEEEE. CDR3 amino acids: CASSLGSSYNEQFF. The CDR3 coding sequence is TGTGCCAGCAGCTTGGGGAGTTCCTACAATGAGCAGTTCTTC.

The V call is TRBV14, the J call TRBJ2-3; no clear D gene. Germline CDR1 and CDR2: SGHDN and FVKESK. CDR3 length equals 13 residues. Trimming pared 0 bases from V and 3 bases from J, leaving 4 bases between. CDR3 sequence: CASSQDWTDTQYF. Written as DNA, the CDR3 is TGTGCCAGCAGCCAAGATTGGACAGATACGCAGTATTTT.

The count of this clone is one. This sequence joins TRBV7-9 and TRBJ2-7, with D possibly matching TRBD2 (6 bases). V lost 5 bases and J 5 bases, leaving 13 bases between the germline ends. Looked up from germline, CDR1 is SEHNR and CDR2 is FQNEAQ (reference sequence). The CDR3 sequence is 13 residues long. CDR3 nucleotides: TGTGCCAGCAGCACGGGACTGTCGAACGAGCAGTACTTC. Encoded protein: CASSTGLSNEQYF.

The chain employs TRBV11-2 and TRBJ2-2; 10 bases map to TRBD2. V dropped 0 bases and J dropped 2; count of bases not matched to a gene: 6. Germline loops: CDR1 SGHAT, CDR2 FQNNGV. This CDR3 spans 18 amino acids. CDR3 sequence (DNA): TGTGCCAGCAGCTTAGACCCAGCGGGAGGGGTTAACACCGGGGAGCTGTTTTTT. It codes for CASSLDPAGGVNTGELFF.

This clone was seen just once. V gene TRBV6-6 combines with J gene TRBJ2-3, with TRBD1 as a possible D gene (6 bases). Germline assignment: CDR1 MNHNY and CDR2 SVGAGI (reference sequence). V was trimmed by 4 bases and J by 4 bases, leaving 12 bases between them. This CDR3 region has 14 residues. DNA for the CDR3: TGTGCCAGCAGTTTACAGGGTCAGGCAGATACGCAGTATTTT. Translated, it gives CASSLQGQADTQYF.

This clone was seen just once. The chain employs TRBV4-1 and TRBJ1-1; TRBD1 might be the D (6 bases). Between the trimmed V and J ends, which lost 5 bases and 9 bases, there was a span of 28 bases. This CDR3 is built from 17 residues. Germline-derived CDR1 and CDR2 are MGHRA and YSYEKL. CDR3 DNA sequence: TGCGCCAGCAGCGACGTAGGGGGGCTGAGAGTTGGGATTCAAGCTTTCTTT. Amino acid sequence: CASSDVGGLRVGIQAFF.

The V and J genes are TRBV7-9 and TRBJ2-3, with unresolved D. The germline V gene has CDR1 SEHNR and CDR2 FQNEAQ (reference sequence). The CDR3 contains 16 residues. The V gene lost 5 bases and the J gene lost 4 bases, with 19 bases spanning the gap. The CDR3 is CASSHAWEGLADTQYF. The CDR3 bases are TGTGCCAGCAGCCACGCTTGGGAAGGGTTGGCAGATACGCAGTATTTT.

This chain links TRBV5-5 with TRBJ2-7; TRBD2 matches 12 bases. Per germline, CDR1 SGHKS and CDR2 YYEKEE (reference sequence). The junction had 8 bases not matched to a gene; V was cut back by 4 bases and J by 0 bases. The CDR3 covers 17 residues. Here the CDR3 reads CASSGRTSGVSSYEQYF. CDR3 sequence (DNA): TGTGCCAGCAGCGGACGGACTAGCGGGGTTAGCTCCTACGAGCAGTACTTC.

The chain has TRBV27 and TRBJ2-2; 8 bases are shared with TRBD1. Per the germline V gene, CDR1 is MNHEY and CDR2 is SMNVEV (reference sequence). CDR3 length: 15 residues. V lost 5 bases and J lost 6; bases outside the gene matches: 8. The CDR3 reads CASSLGQGVAGELFF. The CDR3 DNA follows: TGTGCCAGCAGTCTCGGACAGGGTGTCGCCGGGGAGCTGTTTTTT.

The rearrangement uses TRBV27 and TRBJ2-3; D remains ambiguous. CDR1 and CDR2 (germline): MNHEY, SMNVEV (reference sequence). The V gene lost 0 bases and the J gene lost 2 bases, with 3 bases spanning the gap. CDR3 length equals 13 residues. DNA for the CDR3: TGTGCCAGCAGTTTATCGGCCACAGATACGCAGTATTTT. Translation: CASSLSATDTQYF.

This chain links TRBV29-1 with TRBJ2-7; D might be TRBD1 (6 bases). Germline-derived CDR1 and CDR2 are SQVTM and ANQGSEA. The CDR3 is made up of 12 amino acids. V dropped 7 bases and J dropped 1 base, with 11 bases sitting between them. The CDR3 nucleotides read TGCAGCGCATCGGACAGTTCCTACGAGCAGTACTTC. It codes for CSASDSSYEQYF.

This clone was seen only once. The chain couples TRBV11-1 to TRBJ2-7; the match to TRBD1 covers 7 bases. Germline lookup yields CDR1 SGHAT and CDR2 FQDESV (reference sequence). V lost 4 bases, J lost 5 bases, and 5 bases stayed unmatched. The CDR3 spans 13 residues. CDR3 sequence (DNA): TGTGCCAGCAGCTCGAGGGGGCTCAACGAGCAGTACTTC. This sequence encodes CASSSRGLNEQYF.

The chain links TRBV2 to TRBJ2-1; 10 nucleotides agree with TRBD2. The V gene's germline CDR1 is SNHLY and CDR2 FYNNEI. V was clipped by 4 bases and J by 10 bases; unmatched bases: 7. The CDR3 runs 14 residues. CDR3: CASSGVAGGWEQFF. The CDR3 region has the DNA TGTGCCAGCAGTGGGGTAGCGGGAGGATGGGAGCAGTTCTTC.

The chain employs TRBV5-1 and TRBJ1-1, with 8 bases that match TRBD1. CDR1 and CDR2 (germline): SGHRS, YFSETQ. This CDR3 has 14 residues. Germline trimming cut 3 bases from V and 4 bases from J; bases unmatched to any gene: 5. As DNA, the CDR3 is TGCGCCAGCAGCTACGCAGGGGGCGGCACTGAAGCTTTCTTT. This translates into CASSYAGGGTEAFF.

This rearrangement joins TRBV27 to TRBJ1-5, with TRBD1 matching 7 bases. The CDR3 contains 14 residues. Germline lookup yields CDR1 MNHEY and CDR2 SMNVEV (reference sequence). V shed 6 bases, J shed 5 bases, and the junction held 7 bases outside the gene matches. The CDR3 loop reads CASSPTGWHQPQHF. The CDR3 nucleotides are TGTGCCAGCAGCCCGACAGGGTGGCATCAGCCCCAGCATTTT.

The chain uses TRBV15 and TRBJ2-7, with D perhaps TRBD1 (6 bases). Trimming stripped 3 bases from V and 2 bases from J, with 14 bases between. This CDR3 has 15 residues. Per the germline V gene, CDR1 is LNHNV and CDR2 is YYDKDF (reference sequence). This CDR3 is CATSSVTGVPYEQYF. Here the CDR3 DNA reads TGTGCCACCAGCAGCGTGACAGGAGTTCCCTACGAGCAGTACTTC.

The chain couples TRBV7-9 to TRBJ2-1; tentative D call: TRBD2 (6 bases). Per germline, CDR1 SEHNR and CDR2 FQNEAQ (reference sequence). V was pared by 5 bases and J by 9 bases, with 14 bases between. This CDR3 has 13 residues. The CDR3 sequence: CASSGRGKGEQFF. The DNA for the CDR3 is TGTGCCAGCAGCGGTCGGGGGAAAGGTGAGCAGTTCTTC.

CDR3 amino acids: CASSVAQGGTDTQYF. In DNA form, the CDR3 reads TGTGCCAGCAGCGTAGCCCAGGGAGGCACAGATACGCAGTATTTT. V gene TRBV9 combines with J gene TRBJ2-3; D may be TRBD1 or TRBD2 (5 bases each). Trimming stripped 0 bases from V and 1 base from J, with 9 bases between. The CDR3 consists of 15 residues. CDR1 and CDR2 from the germline V gene are SGDLS and YYNGEE.

The V gene is TRBV18, the J gene TRBJ2-2; D gene uncertain. The germline V and J ends were trimmed by 0 bases and 4 bases, with 12 bases remaining between them. The CDR3 contains 16 residues. The V gene's germline CDR1 is KGHSH and CDR2 LQKENI. The chain's CDR3 is CASSPPAFPSTGELFF. The CDR3 DNA is TGTGCCAGCTCACCACCGGCTTTTCCAAGCACCGGGGAGCTGTTTTTT.

The rearrangement links TRBV7-2 to TRBJ2-3, with TRBD2 matching over 7 bases. Germline lookup yields CDR1 SGHTA and CDR2 FQGNSA. V lost 2 bases and J lost 2; bases outside the gene matches: 4. This CDR3 has 15 residues. CDR3: CASSLHGRYTDTQYF. CDR3 nucleotides: TGTGCCAGCAGCTTACACGGGAGGTACACAGATACGCAGTATTTT.

This sequence joins TRBV7-9 and TRBJ2-1; TRBD1 agrees at 7 bases. The CDR3 has 14 residues. Germline lookup yields CDR1 SEHNR and CDR2 FQNEAQ (reference sequence). Trimming took 2 bases from V and 8 from J; bases not matched to a gene: 6. The CDR3 is CASSLQTGTDEQFF. Here the CDR3 DNA reads TGTGCCAGCAGCTTACAGACAGGGACCGATGAGCAGTTCTTC.